This TCR beta chain was retrieved from a study of blood T cell repertoires in COVID-19. Study-level information: COVID-19 samples, acute and convalescent, were from the United States, Italy and Spain.

Trimming took 11 bases from V and 1 from J, leaving 11 bases between them. This CDR3 region has 12 residues. CDR1 is LGHDT and CDR2 is YNNKEL in the germline V gene (reference sequence). Across 20 to 25 US areas, participants ranged in age from roughly 18 to 89 years. Clones were read by immunoSEQ multiplex PCR, and TCRdb kept only the in-frame ones, dropping some. The sample consists of 300,000 to 350,000 clones, 85% to 90% of them appearing once. The sequenced material came from PBMCs or T cells enriched from blood (not recorded which). The gene calls are TRBV3-1 (or the pseudogene TRBV3-2) and TRBJ1-1; D gene ambiguous. The TCR comes from a woman aged 30 to 39 who had recovered from COVID-19. As DNA, the CDR3 is TGTGCCGTCGGGGTAGGGAACACTGAAGCTTTCTTT. Protein: CAVGVGNTEAFF.